Shown below are 11 T cell receptor beta chains from a single sample sequenced in a study of blood T cell repertoires in COVID-19. Generated by immunoSEQ multiplex PCR, the TCRdb table keeps only in-frame clones and is missing some. The table has about 490,000 clones, 75% to 90% seen once. Material for sequencing was peripheral blood. These receptors came from a human donor in a cohort sampled during active COVID-19.

A few counts support this clone. CDR3 in DNA: TGTGCCAGCAGCTTAGCCGCAACTAATGAAAAACTGTTTTTT. Protein sequence: CASSLAATNEKLFF. The chain is built from TRBV11-2 and TRBJ1-4, with D unclear. The V gene lost 1 base and the J gene lost 0 bases, with 3 bases spanning the gap. The germline V gene encodes CDR1 SGHAT and CDR2 FQNNGV. This CDR3 spans 14 amino acids.

This chain joins TRBV10-3 and TRBJ1-2, with 7 bases that match TRBD1. After removal of 8 bases from V and 4 bases from J, the junction contained 10 bases not matched to a gene. The CDR3 consists of 14 residues. Germline V lookup: CDR1 ENHRY, CDR2 SYGVKD. CDR3 sequence reads: CAIRGTAPSYGYTF. As DNA, the CDR3 is TGTGCCATCCGTGGGACAGCTCCCTCCTATGGCTACACCTTC.

This chain connects TRBV24-1 to TRBJ2-3; maybe TRBD2 (5 bases). The CDR3 totals 14 residues. V shed 6 bases and J shed 1 base, with 10 bases lying between them. CDR1 and CDR2 (germline): KGHDR, SFDVKD. This CDR3 reads CATSRDGGTDTQYF. The CDR3 DNA reads TGTGCCACCAGTCGGGATGGGGGCACAGATACGCAGTATTTT.

The chain couples TRBV19 to TRBJ1-2, with D possibly TRBD1 on 6 matching bases. The CDR3 is 14 residues long. V was trimmed by 3 bases and J by 1 base, leaving 9 bases between them. Germline CDR1 LNHDA, CDR2 SQIVND (reference sequence). CDR3: CASSIEGVNYGYTF. CDR3 DNA sequence: TGTGCCAGTAGTATTGAGGGGGTTAACTATGGCTACACCTTC.

This clone was observed once. The junction differs from germline at one of its ends, possibly a read error. The chain recombines TRBV7-3 with TRBJ1-2; 10 bases are shared with TRBD1. CDR1 SGHTA and CDR2 FQGTGA come from the germline V gene. The CDR3 runs to 13 residues. This chain's CDR3 is CASSLIGDRGPRF. CDR3 nucleotide sequence: TGTGCCAGCAGCTTAATAGGGGACAGGGGCCCCCGCTTC.

V is TRBV30 and J is TRBJ1-5; maybe TRBD1 (5 bases). Germline V gene data show CDR1 as GTSNPN and CDR2 as SVGIG (reference sequence). CDR3 length: 17 residues. Between the trimmed V and J ends, which lost 2 bases and 1 base, there was a span of 18 bases. CDR3 protein: CAWSPSRGKGSNQPQHF. In nucleotides, the CDR3 is TGTGCCTGGAGTCCGAGTCGGGGGAAGGGCAGCAATCAGCCCCAGCATTTT.

This rearrangement joins TRBV19 to TRBJ1-1; D uncertain. Trimming cost V 3 bases and J 6 bases, with 11 bases left between them. Germline-derived CDR1 and CDR2 are LNHDA and SQIVND (reference sequence). The CDR3 loop spans 13 amino acids. As DNA, the CDR3 is TGTGCCAGTAGTATTCTGGGCGCCGCTGAAGCTTTCTTT. As protein: CASSILGAAEAFF.

The chain's CDR3 is CASSLKGREGPGEQYF. CDR3 sequence (DNA): TGTGCCAGCAGCTTAAAGGGGCGGGAGGGCCCCGGAGAGCAGTACTTC. The gene calls are TRBV7-2 and TRBJ2-7; 9 positions match TRBD2. The CDR3 extends over 16 amino acids. The V gene's germline CDR1 is SGHTA and CDR2 FQGNSA. The trim removed 2 bases at V and 7 bases at J, leaving 12 bases unmatched.

The chain carries TRBV2 and TRBJ1-4, with D uncertain. The V gene's germline CDR1 is SNHLY and CDR2 FYNNEI. This CDR3 is built from 11 residues. The V end lost 6 bases, the J end lost 8 bases, and 7 bases lay between the germline ends. The CDR3, as DNA: TGTGCCAGCAGGGCCGGGGAAAAACTGTTTTTT. Translating it yields CASRAGEKLFF.

The chain employs TRBV25-1 and TRBJ1-2, with a possible D match to TRBD1 (6 bases). Looked up from germline, CDR1 is MGHDK and CDR2 is SYGVNS. The CDR3 has 15 residues. V was shortened by 5 bases and J by 6 bases, with 19 bases between the two germline ends. The CDR3 DNA reads as TGTGCCAGCAGTAGCAGAGCGGACAGATACGATGGCTACACCTTC. Translated: CASSSRADRYDGYTF.

The V call is TRBV27, the J call TRBJ2-2; perhaps TRBD2 as D (6 bases). Germline V gene lookup returns CDR1 MNHEY and CDR2 SMNVEV (reference sequence). V lost 8 bases to trimming and J lost 0 bases, with 19 bases between them. This CDR3 has 17 residues. The CDR3 DNA reads as TGTGCCAGCGGATACCCGCTAGCGCTTACGAACACCGGGGAGCTGTTTTTT. Translation: CASGYPLALTNTGELFF.